These 2 T cell receptor beta chains were all obtained from the same sample, sequenced in a study of Ad26.COV2.S vaccination and SARS-CoV-2 variants. The treatment here: 15 to 20 received Ad26.COV2.S at low or high dose, single or two shots; 5 received placebo; per-sample allocation not given. The samples were gathered on day 63 after the first injection of vaccine or placebo. The protocol was immunoSEQ multiplex PCR, while the TCRdb copy is restricted to in-frame clones and leaves out a portion. Counted here are around 420,000 clones, 70% to 90% occurring once; the ten biggest clones make up about 4%. Sequencing used peripheral blood, obtained in a trial of Ad26.COV2.S vaccine versus placebo. The receptor set was obtained from a person between 18 and 65 years old who received the Ad26.COV2.S COVID-19 vaccine or a placebo.

The chain has TRBV19 and TRBJ1-2; no firm D call. V was shortened by 0 bases and J by 4 bases, with 12 bases between the two germline ends. CDR3 length: 15 residues. Germline CDR1 and CDR2: LNHDA and SQIVND (reference sequence). In DNA form, the CDR3 reads TGTGCCAGTAGTATAGAGGCGACACCGTCCTATGGCTACACCTTC. This gives the protein CASSIEATPSYGYTF.

In its sample, this clone was seen once. The chain carries TRBV6-5 and TRBJ1-2; D is uncertain. CDR3 size: 13 residues. V lost 10 bases to trimming and J lost 4 bases, with 16 bases between them. CDR1 and CDR2 (germline): MNHEY, SVGAGI. The CDR3 here is CAIRWVSGYGYTF. The CDR3 DNA reads as TGTGCCATCCGATGGGTATCGGGCTATGGCTACACCTTC.